This TCR beta chain was identified during a study of blood T cell repertoires in COVID-19. Study background: COVID-19 samples, acute and convalescent, were from the United States, Italy and Spain. Sources were T cells, B-cell-depleted T cells, or PBMCs; the material itself was cDNA or gDNA.

Germline-derived CDR1 and CDR2 are SGHRS and YFSETQ. V lost 2 bases and J lost 0, with 14 bases in between. The CDR3 is 16 amino acids. As processed by the authors: Reference gene primer amplification gave estimated nucleated cell counts. This table comes from immunoSEQ multiplex PCR, and its TCRdb copy is limited to in-frame clones, with some not included. The DNA was the basis for D and trimming; V, J and clone size are from that table. Of about 250,000 clones in the sample, about four fifths were seen once. The origin of this receptor is a man at least 80 years old with acute or convalescent COVID-19. This rearrangement joins TRBV5-1 to TRBJ2-5, with a possible D match to TRBD2 (7 bases). The sample consisted of peripheral blood. The CDR3 DNA follows: TGCGCCAGCAGCTTTTCAGGGGACTATGACCAAGAGACCCAGTACTTC. Its translation is CASSFSGDYDQETQYF.